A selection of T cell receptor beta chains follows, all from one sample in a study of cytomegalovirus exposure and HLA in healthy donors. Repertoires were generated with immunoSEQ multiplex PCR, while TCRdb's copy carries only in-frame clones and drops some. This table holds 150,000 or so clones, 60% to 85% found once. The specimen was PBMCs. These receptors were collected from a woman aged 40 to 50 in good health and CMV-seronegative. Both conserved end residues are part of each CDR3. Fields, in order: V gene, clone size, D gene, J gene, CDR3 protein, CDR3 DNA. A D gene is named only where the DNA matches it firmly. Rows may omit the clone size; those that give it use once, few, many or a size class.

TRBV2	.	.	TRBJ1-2	CAWRGSYGYTF	TGTGCCTGGCGGGGTAGCTATGGCTACACCTTC
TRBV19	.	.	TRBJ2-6	CASSIGGGSGANVLTF	TGTGCCAGTAGTATAGGAGGGGGCTCTGGGGCCAACGTCCTGACTTTC
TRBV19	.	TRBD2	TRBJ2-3	CASSNRASGGAIDPDTQYF	TGTGCCAGTAGTAATAGGGCTAGCGGGGGAGCTATCGACCCAGATACGCAGTATTTT
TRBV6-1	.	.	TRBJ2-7	CASSASFPSSYEQYF	TGTGCCAGCAGTGCGAGCTTTCCCTCGTCCTACGAGCAGTACTTC
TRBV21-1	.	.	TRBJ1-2	CASSEQGHYGYTF	TGTGCCAGCAGCGAACAGGGTCACTATGGCTACACCTTC
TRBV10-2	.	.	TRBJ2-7	CASSESKGKRPEQYF	TGCGCCAGCAGTGAGTCGAAGGGAAAGCGGCCCGAGCAGTACTTC
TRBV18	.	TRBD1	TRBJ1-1	CASSPQGQGAVNTEAFF	TGTGCCAGCTCACCACAGGGACAGGGGGCTGTTAATACTGAAGCTTTCTTT
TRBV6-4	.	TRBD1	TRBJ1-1	CASSPGQGGTFF	TGTGCCAGCAGCCCCGGACAGGGGGGGACTTTCTTT
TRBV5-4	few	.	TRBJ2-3	CASRRGGASTDTQYF	TGTGCCAGCAGAAGAGGTGGAGCTAGCACAGATACGCAGTATTTT
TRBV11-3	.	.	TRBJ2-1	CASSPVGSSYNEQFF	TGTGCCAGCAGCCCGGTTGGGAGCTCCTACAATGAGCAGTTCTTC
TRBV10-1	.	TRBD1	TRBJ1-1	CASSAGQGWSTEAFF	TGCGCCAGCAGTGCCGGACAGGGGTGGAGCACTGAAGCTTTCTTT
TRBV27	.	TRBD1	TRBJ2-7	CASSFWTGSHEQYF	TGTGCCAGCAGTTTTTGGACAGGGAGCCACGAGCAGTACTTC
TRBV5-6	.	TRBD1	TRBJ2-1	CASSQTGAANEQFF	TGTGCCAGCAGCCAGACAGGGGCGGCTAATGAGCAGTTCTTC
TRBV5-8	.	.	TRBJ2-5	CASSSGLLQETQYF	TGTGCCAGCAGCTCTGGACTCCTCCAAGAGACCCAGTACTTC
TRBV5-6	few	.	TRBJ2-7	CASSLGDEQYF	TGTGCCAGCAGCTTGGGCGACGAGCAGTACTTC
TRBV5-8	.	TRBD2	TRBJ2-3	CASSPAGGQYF	TGTGCCAGCAGCCCGGCGGGGGGGCAGTATTTT
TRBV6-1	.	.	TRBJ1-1	CASSYSNTEAFF	TGTGCCAGCAGCTACAGCAACACTGAAGCTTTCTTT
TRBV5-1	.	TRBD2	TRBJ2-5	CASSQSGGAGETQYF	TGCGCCAGCAGCCAATCGGGGGGGGCCGGAGAGACCCAGTACTTC
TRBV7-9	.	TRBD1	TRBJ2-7	CASSFSARDRGTYEQYF	TGTGCCAGCAGCTTCTCAGCTAGGGACAGGGGTACCTACGAGCAGTACTTC
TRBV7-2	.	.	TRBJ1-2	CANSSEVIGSGYTF	TGTGCCAACAGCTCCGAGGTCATAGGAAGCGGCTACACCTTC
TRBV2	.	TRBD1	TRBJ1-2	CASSGTGDYGYTF	TGTGCCAGCAGTGGCACAGGGGACTATGGCTACACCTTC
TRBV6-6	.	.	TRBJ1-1	CASLRGGNTEAFF	TGTGCCAGCTTGCGGGGGGGGAACACTGAAGCTTTCTTT
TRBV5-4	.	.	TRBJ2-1	CASSTRVEQFF	TGTGCCAGCAGTACCAGGGTGGAGCAGTTCTTC